This T cell receptor (beta chain) emerged from a study of PD-1 blockade in classical Hodgkin lymphoma. Each of the patients experienced relapse following autologous stem cell transplantation, and their brentuximab vedotin exposure differed. Only in-frame clones appear in the TCRdb table, and some are missing; sequencing was by immunoSEQ multiplex PCR. The table lists over 45,000 clones, around 67% of them singletons, with around 16% in the top ten. The CDR3 is 18 amino acids. Germline V CDR1 and CDR2: MRHNA, SNTAGT. With 5 bases clipped from V and 0 bases from J, the junction kept 13 bases outside the gene matches.

The source was peripheral blood mononuclear cells (PBMCs), collected before the second cycle of nivolumab. The TCR was taken from a human donor with classical Hodgkin lymphoma. The V call is TRBV6-4, the J call TRBJ1-1; TRBD1 matches at 9 bases. The CDR3 region is CASSPGTGRGRMNTEAFF. The CDR3 DNA sequence: TGTGCCAGCAGTCCCGGGACAGGGCGCGGCAGGATGAACACTGAAGCTTTCTTT.